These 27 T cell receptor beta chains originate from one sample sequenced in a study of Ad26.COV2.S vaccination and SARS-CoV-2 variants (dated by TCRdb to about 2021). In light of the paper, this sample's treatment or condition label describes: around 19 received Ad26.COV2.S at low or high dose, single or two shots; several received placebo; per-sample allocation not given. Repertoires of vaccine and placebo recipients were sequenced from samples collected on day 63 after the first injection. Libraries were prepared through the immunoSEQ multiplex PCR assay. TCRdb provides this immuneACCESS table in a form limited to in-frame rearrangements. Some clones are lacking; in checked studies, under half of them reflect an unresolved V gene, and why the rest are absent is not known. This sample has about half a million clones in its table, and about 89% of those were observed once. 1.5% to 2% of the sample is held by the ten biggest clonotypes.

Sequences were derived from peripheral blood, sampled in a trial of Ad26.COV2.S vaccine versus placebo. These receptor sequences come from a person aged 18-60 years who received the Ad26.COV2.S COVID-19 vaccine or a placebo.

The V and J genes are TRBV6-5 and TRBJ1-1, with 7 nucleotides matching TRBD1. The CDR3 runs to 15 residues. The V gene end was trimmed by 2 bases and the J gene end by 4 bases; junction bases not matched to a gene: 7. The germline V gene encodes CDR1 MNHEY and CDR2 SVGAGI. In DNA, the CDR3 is TGTGCCAGCAGTTACGACAGTCAGGGGGGCACTGAAGCTTTCTTT. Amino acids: CASSYDSQGGTEAFF.

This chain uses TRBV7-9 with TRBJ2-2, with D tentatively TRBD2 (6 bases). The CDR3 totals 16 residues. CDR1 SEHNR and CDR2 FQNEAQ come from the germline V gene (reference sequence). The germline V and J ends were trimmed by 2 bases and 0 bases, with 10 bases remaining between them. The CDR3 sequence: CASSLRDSANTGELFF. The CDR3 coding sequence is TGTGCCAGCAGCTTAAGGGACTCAGCGAACACCGGGGAGCTGTTTTTT.

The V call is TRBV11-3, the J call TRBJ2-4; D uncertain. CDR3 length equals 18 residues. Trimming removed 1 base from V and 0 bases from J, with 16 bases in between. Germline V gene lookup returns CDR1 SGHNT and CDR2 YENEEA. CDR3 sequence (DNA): TGTGCCAGCAGCTTAGCAGGTGCTACCACGCTAGCCAAAAACATTCAGTACTTC. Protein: CASSLAGATTLAKNIQYF.

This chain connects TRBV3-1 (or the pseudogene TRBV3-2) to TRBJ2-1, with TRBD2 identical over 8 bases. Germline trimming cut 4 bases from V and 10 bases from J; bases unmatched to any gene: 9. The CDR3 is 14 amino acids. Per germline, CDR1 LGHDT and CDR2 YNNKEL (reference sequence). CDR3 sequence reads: CASSPGLAWSEQFF. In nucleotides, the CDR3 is TGTGCCAGCAGCCCCGGACTAGCTTGGAGCGAGCAGTTCTTC.

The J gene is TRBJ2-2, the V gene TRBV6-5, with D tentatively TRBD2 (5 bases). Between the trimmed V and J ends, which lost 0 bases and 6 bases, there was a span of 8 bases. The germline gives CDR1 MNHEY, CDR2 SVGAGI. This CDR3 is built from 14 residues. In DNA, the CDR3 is TGTGCCAGCAGTTACTCGATACTAGCCGGGGAGCTGTTTTTT. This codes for CASSYSILAGELFF.

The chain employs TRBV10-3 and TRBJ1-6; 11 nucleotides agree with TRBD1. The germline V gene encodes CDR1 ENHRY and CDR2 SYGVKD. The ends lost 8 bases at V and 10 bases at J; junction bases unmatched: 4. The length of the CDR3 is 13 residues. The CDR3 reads CAISGTGGSPLHF. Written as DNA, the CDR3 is TGTGCCATCTCCGGGACAGGGGGGTCACCCCTCCACTTT.

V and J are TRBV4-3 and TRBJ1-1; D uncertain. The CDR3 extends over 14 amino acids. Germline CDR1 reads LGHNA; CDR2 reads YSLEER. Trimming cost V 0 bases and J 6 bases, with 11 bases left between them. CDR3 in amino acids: CASSQDAGSAEAFF. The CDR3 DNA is TGCGCCAGCAGCCAAGATGCCGGGTCCGCTGAAGCTTTCTTT.

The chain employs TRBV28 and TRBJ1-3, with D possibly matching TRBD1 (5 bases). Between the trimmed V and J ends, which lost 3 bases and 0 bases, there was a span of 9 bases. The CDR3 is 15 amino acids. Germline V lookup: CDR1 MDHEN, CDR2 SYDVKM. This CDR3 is CASSFQTVSGNTIYF. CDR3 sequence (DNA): TGTGCCAGCAGTTTCCAGACAGTCTCTGGAAACACCATATATTTT.

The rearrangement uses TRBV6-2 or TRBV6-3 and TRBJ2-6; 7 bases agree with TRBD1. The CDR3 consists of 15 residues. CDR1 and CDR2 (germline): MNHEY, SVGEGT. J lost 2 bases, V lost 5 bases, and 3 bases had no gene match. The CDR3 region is CASSRDRAGANVLTF. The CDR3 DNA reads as TGTGCCAGCAGTCGTGACAGGGCTGGGGCCAACGTCCTGACTTTC.

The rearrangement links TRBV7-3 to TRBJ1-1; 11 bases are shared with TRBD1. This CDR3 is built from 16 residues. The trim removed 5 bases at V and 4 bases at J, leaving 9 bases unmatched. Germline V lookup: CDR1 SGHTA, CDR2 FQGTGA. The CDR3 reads CASSDRTGGSGTEAFF. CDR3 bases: TGTGCCAGCAGCGACCGGACAGGGGGCAGTGGCACTGAAGCTTTCTTT.

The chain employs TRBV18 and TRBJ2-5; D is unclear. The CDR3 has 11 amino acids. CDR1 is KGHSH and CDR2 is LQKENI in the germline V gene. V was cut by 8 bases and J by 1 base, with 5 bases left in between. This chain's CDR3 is CASESQETQYF. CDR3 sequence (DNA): TGTGCCAGCGAGAGCCAAGAGACCCAGTACTTC.

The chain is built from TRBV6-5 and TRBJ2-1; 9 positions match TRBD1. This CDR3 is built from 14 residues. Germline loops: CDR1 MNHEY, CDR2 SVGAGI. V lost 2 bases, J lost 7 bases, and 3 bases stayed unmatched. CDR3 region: CASSYGDRVNEQFF. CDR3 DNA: TGTGCCAGCAGTTACGGGGACAGGGTAAATGAGCAGTTCTTC.

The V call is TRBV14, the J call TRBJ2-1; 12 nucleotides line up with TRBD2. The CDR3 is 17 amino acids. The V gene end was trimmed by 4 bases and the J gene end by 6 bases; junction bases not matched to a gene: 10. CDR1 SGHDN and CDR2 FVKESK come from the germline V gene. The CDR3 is CASSPPSGRAKSNEQFF. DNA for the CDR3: TGTGCCAGCAGCCCACCTAGCGGGAGGGCCAAATCCAATGAGCAGTTCTTC.

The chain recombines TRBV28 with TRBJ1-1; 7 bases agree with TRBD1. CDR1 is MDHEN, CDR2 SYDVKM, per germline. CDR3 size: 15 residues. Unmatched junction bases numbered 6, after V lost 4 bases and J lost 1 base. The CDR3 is CASSSYRTGNTEAFF. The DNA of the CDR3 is TGTGCCAGCAGTTCATACCGGACAGGGAACACTGAAGCTTTCTTT.

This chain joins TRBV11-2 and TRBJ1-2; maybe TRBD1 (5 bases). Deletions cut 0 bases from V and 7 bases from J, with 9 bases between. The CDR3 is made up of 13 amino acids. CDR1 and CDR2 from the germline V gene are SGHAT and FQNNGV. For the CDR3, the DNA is TGTGCCAGCAGCTTAGATATGAGGGGTGGCTACACCTTC. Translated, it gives CASSLDMRGGYTF.

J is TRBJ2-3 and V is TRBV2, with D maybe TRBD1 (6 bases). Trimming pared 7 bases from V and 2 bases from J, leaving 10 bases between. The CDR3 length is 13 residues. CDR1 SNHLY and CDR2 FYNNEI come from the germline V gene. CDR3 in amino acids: CASTRDITDTQYF. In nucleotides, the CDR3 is TGTGCCAGCACCCGGGACATCACAGATACGCAGTATTTT.

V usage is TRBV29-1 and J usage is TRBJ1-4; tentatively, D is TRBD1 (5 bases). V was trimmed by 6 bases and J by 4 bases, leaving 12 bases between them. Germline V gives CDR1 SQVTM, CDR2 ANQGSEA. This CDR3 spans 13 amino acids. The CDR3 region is CSVPGTGNEKLFF. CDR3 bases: TGCAGCGTCCCAGGGACCGGTAATGAAAAACTGTTTTTT.

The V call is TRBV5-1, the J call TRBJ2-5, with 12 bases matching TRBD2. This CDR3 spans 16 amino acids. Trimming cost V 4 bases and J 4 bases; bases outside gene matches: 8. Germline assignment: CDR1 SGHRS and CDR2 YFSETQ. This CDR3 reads CASSPRLAGEGETQYF. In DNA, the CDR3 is TGCGCCAGCAGCCCTCGACTAGCGGGAGAGGGAGAGACCCAGTACTTC.

Here the CDR3 reads CASSLQGTGNYGYTF. Here the CDR3 DNA reads TGTGCCAGCAGCTTGCAAGGGACAGGGAACTATGGCTACACCTTC. The rearrangement links TRBV5-6 to TRBJ1-2, with 9 bases fitting TRBD1. This CDR3 comprises 15 residues. The V gene end was trimmed by 1 base and the J gene end by 2 bases; junction bases not matched to a gene: 3. Germline values: CDR1 SGHDT, CDR2 YYEEEE.

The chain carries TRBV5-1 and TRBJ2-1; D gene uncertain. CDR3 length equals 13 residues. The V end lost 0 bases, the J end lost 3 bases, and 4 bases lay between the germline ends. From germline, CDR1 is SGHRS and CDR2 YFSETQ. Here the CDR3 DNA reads TGCGCCAGCAGCTTGGACAGCTACAATGAGCAGTTCTTC. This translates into CASSLDSYNEQFF.

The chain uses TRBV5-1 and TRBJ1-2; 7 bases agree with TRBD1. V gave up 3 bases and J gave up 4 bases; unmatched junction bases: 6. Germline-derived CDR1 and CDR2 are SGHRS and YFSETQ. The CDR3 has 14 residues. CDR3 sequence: CASSSRTGVYGYTF. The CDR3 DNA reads TGCGCCAGCAGCTCCCGGACAGGAGTCTATGGCTACACCTTC.

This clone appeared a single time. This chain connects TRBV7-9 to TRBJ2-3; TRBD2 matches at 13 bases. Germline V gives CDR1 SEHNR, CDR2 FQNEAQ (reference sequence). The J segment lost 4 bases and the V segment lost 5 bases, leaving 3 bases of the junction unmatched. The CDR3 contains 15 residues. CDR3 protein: CASSQGLAGADTQYF. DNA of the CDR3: TGTGCCAGCAGCCAAGGACTAGCGGGAGCAGATACGCAGTATTTT. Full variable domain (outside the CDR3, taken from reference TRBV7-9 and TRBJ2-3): DTGVSQNPRHKITKRGQNVTFRCDPISEHNRLYWYRQTLGQGPEFLTYFQNEAQLEKSRLLSDRFSAERPKGSFSTLEIQRTEQGDSAMYLCASSQGLAGADTQYFGPGTRLTVL.

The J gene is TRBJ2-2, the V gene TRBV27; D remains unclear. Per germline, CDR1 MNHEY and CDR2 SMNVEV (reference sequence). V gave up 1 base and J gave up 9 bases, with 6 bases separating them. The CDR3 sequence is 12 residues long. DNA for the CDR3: TGTGCCAGCAGTTTATATGGAAGGGAGCTGTTTTTT. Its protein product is CASSLYGRELFF.

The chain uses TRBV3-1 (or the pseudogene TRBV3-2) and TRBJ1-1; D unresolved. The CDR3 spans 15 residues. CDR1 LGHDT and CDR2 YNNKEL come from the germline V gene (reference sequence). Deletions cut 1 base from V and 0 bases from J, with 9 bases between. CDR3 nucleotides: TGTGCCAGCAGCCAAGCCCCCAGGCTGAACACTGAAGCTTTCTTT. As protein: CASSQAPRLNTEAFF.

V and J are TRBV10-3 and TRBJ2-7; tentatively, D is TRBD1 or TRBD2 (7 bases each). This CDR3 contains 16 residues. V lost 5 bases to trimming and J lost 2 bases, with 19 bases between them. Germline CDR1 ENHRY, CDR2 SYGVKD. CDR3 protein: CAISTPGRGLAYEQYF. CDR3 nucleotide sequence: TGTGCCATCAGTACCCCAGGGAGGGGGCTAGCCTACGAGCAGTACTTC.

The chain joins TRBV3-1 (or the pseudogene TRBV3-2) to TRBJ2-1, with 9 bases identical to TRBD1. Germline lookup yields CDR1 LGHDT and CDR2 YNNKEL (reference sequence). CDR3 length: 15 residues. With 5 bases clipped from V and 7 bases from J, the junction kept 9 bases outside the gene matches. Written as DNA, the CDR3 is TGTGCCAGCAGCGAAAGACAGGGGGTACTTAATGAGCAGTTCTTC. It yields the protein CASSERQGVLNEQFF.

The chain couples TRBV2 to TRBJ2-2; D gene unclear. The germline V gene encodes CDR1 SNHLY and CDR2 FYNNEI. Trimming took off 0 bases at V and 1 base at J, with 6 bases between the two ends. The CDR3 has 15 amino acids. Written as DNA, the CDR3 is TGTGCCAGCAGTGAAGCGCTTGGGAACACCGGGGAGCTGTTTTTT. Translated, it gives CASSEALGNTGELFF.